The 15 T cell receptor beta chains reported below all come from one sample, sequenced in a study of regulatory T cells in long-lasting Graves disease. Time point: persistent/refractory GD, antithyroid drugs over 5 years with positive TRAb. Preparation of the TCR library used RNA extracted from PBMCs. Building of the TCR beta libraries involved iRepertoire HTBI primers and Arm-PCR of CDR3 regions. TCRdb passed the multiplex PCR reads through MiXCR, listing each CDR3 protein once. This table holds about 470,000 distinct CDR3 sequences, about 20% found once. Sequencing used peripheral blood mononuclear cells (PBMCs), obtained when the disease was refractory, from a patient treated with antithyroid drugs. The receptors here all came from a female donor with Graves disease.

J is TRBJ2-2 and V is TRBV29-1; TRBD2 aligns across 8 bases. The CDR3 has 14 amino acids. CDR1 is SQVTM and CDR2 is ANQGSEA in the germline V gene. V dropped 7 bases and J dropped 5; count of bases not matched to a gene: 9. The CDR3 DNA reads as TGCAGCGGGGGGCGGGGGGCATTGACCGGGGAGCTGTTTTTT. Its protein product is CSGGRGALTGELFF.

This clonotype was counted ten times or more. The CDR3 DNA reads as TGTGCCAGCAGTTTAGGGAGGGCTAGTGAGTACTTC. Its translation: CASSLGRASEYF. V is TRBV12-3 or TRBV12-4 and J is TRBJ2-7, with D possibly being TRBD2 (6 bases). CDR3 size: 12 residues. V lost 1 base and J lost 11, with 12 bases in between.

This clonotype was seen many times. This chain joins TRBV2 and TRBJ1-1; D uncertain. Trimming left V 6 bases short and J 1 base short, with 9 bases between. This CDR3 has 13 residues. CDR1 and CDR2 from the germline V gene are SNHLY and FYNNEI. The CDR3 DNA is TGTGCCAGCAGGAGGACGCGGAACACTGAAGCTTTCTTT. Translating it yields CASRRTRNTEAFF.

This clonotype was counted ten times or more. The rearrangement links TRBV20-1 to TRBJ2-7, with D unclear. The germline CDR1 and CDR2 sequences are DFQATT and SNEGSKA (reference sequence). CDR3 length: 12 amino acids. The V end lost 5 bases, the J end lost 0 bases, and 8 bases lay between the germline ends. The CDR3 DNA sequence: TGCAGTGCTTCCCGGAGCTCCTACGAGCAGTACTTC. This codes for CSASRSSYEQYF.

In this sample, this clonotype turned up many times. The CDR3 DNA is TGCAGTGCTTCCCACGGCGGGAGGTCCATCAAGACCCAGTACTTC. Protein sequence: CSASHGGRSIKTQYF. V usage is TRBV20-1 and J usage is TRBJ2-5; TRBD2 matches 8 bases. Germline lookup yields CDR1 DFQATT and CDR2 SNEGSKA (reference sequence). The CDR3 extends over 15 amino acids. With 5 bases clipped from V and 6 bases from J, the junction kept 14 bases outside the gene matches.

J is TRBJ2-2 and V is TRBV25-1; 9 nucleotides align to TRBD1. From germline, CDR1 is MGHDK and CDR2 SYGVNS. The CDR3 runs to 17 residues. Losses at the gene ends were 5 bases for V and 9 bases for J; bases not matched to a gene: 16. The CDR3 loop is CASSPTPGQGTSRELFF. DNA of the CDR3: TGTGCCAGCAGTCCGACCCCGGGACAGGGCACAAGCAGGGAGCTGTTTTTT.

This clonotype has ten or more counts. The V call is TRBV7-2, the J call TRBJ2-7, with D possibly matching TRBD2 (7 bases). Trimming left V 4 bases short and J 2 bases short, with 15 bases between. Germline CDR1 is SGHTA and CDR2 is FQGNSA. The CDR3 runs to 15 residues. The chain's CDR3 is CASSSSGTPTYEQYF. DNA for the CDR3: TGTGCCAGCAGCTCGAGCGGGACACCTACCTACGAGCAGTACTTC.

The table lists this clonotype with many counts. The genes are TRBV27 and TRBJ1-5, with no clear D. CDR3 length: 13 residues. CDR1 is MNHEY and CDR2 is SMNVEV in the germline V gene (reference sequence). V lost 4 bases to trimming and J lost 7 bases, with 11 bases between them. The CDR3 sequence is CASSSRQDQPQHF. CDR3 sequence (DNA): TGTGCCAGCAGTTCCCGTCAAGACCAGCCCCAGCATTTT.

The rearrangement links TRBV12-3 or TRBV12-4 to TRBJ2-2; D not certain. V was pared by 2 bases and J by 7 bases, with 8 bases between. The CDR3 extends over 13 amino acids. The CDR3, as DNA: TGTGCCAGCAGTTTAACTCGGAACGGGGAGCTGTTTTTT. Its protein product is CASSLTRNGELFF.

This clonotype was seen at least ten times. The V call is TRBV12-3 or TRBV12-4, the J call TRBJ1-5; 8 bases agree with TRBD1. The V and J ends lost 4 bases and 6 bases, in that order; junction bases with no gene match: 8. The CDR3 length is 15 residues. The CDR3 region has the DNA TGTGCCAGCAGTTCCCGGACAGGGCGAACTCAGCCCCAGCATTTT. Its protein product is CASSSRTGRTQPQHF.

At least ten counts were recorded for this clonotype. The V gene is TRBV28, the J gene TRBJ2-7; D remains unclear. Trimming took 3 bases from V and 7 from J, leaving 7 bases between them. In germline, CDR1 is MDHEN, CDR2 SYDVKM. CDR3 length: 11 amino acids. For the CDR3, the DNA is TGTGCCAGCAGTTTCCGAGGAGAGCAGTACTTC. The encoded protein is CASSFRGEQYF.

This clonotype was counted at least ten times. The chain joins TRBV20-1 to TRBJ2-5; TRBD1 matches at 7 bases. V trimming: 6 bases; J trimming: 5 bases; junction bases outside the gene matches: 9. CDR3 length equals 13 residues. Germline V gene sequence: CDR1 DFQATT, CDR2 SNEGSKA (reference sequence). CDR3 nucleotide sequence: TGCAGTGCGGCGCACAGGGGTTTGGAGACCCAGTACTTC. This codes for CSAAHRGLETQYF.

The chain employs TRBV4-2 and TRBJ2-7; D gene unclear. The CDR3 is 14 residues long. The germline V gene encodes CDR1 LGHNA and CDR2 YNFKEQ. V lost 5 bases to trimming and J lost 2 bases, with 13 bases between them. CDR3 in DNA: TGTGCCAGCAGCACCCGTCTAGGACCCTACGAGCAGTACTTC. It is translated as CASSTRLGPYEQYF.

This clonotype has at least ten counts. V gene TRBV28 combines with J gene TRBJ1-3; D uncertain. Trimming pared 2 bases from V and 0 bases from J, leaving 11 bases between. Germline-derived CDR1 and CDR2 are MDHEN and SYDVKM. This CDR3 contains 16 residues. The CDR3: CASSLQASHSGNTIYF. CDR3 DNA sequence: TGTGCCAGCAGTTTACAAGCGTCTCACTCTGGAAACACCATATATTTT.

This clonotype was seen at least ten times. The chain employs TRBV20-1 and TRBJ2-7; D is undetermined. V lost 0 bases and J lost 4, with 10 bases in between. The CDR3 totals 13 residues. The germline gives CDR1 DFQATT, CDR2 SNEGSKA (reference sequence). The CDR3 DNA is TGCAGTGCTAGAGACCCCAAACGGTACGAGCAGTACTTC. Translating it yields CSARDPKRYEQYF.